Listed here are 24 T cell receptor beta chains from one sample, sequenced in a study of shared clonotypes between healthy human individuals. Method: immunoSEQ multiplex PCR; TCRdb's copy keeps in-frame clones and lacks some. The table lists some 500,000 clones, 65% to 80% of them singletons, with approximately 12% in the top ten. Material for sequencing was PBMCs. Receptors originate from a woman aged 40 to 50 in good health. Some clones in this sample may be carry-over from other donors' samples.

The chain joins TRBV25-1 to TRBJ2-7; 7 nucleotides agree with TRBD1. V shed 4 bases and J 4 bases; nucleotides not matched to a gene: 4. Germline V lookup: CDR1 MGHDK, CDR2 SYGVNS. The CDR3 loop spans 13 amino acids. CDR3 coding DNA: TGTGCCAGCAGTGGAACAGGGGAGTACGAGCAGTACTTC. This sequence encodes CASSGTGEYEQYF.

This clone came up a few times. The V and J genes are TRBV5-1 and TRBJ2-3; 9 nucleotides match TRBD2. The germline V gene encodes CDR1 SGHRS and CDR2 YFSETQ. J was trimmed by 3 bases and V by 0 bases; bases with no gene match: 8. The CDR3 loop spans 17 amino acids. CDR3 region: CASSLAVSGRGTDTQYF. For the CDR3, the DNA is TGCGCCAGCAGCTTGGCGGTTAGCGGGAGAGGAACAGATACGCAGTATTTT.

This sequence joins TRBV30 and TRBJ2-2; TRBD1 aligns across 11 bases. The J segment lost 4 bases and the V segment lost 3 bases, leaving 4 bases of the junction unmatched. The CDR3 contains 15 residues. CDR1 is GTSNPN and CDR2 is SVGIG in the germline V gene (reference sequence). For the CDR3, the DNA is TGTGCCTGGAGCCTGGGGACAGGGGGCACCGGGGAGCTGTTTTTT. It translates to CAWSLGTGGTGELFF.

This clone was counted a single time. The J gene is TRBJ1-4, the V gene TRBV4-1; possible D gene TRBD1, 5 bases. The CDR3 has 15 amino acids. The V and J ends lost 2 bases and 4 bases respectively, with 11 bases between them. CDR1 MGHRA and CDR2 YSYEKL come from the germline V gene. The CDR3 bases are TGCGCCAGCAGCCAACAGGAGGGGAGTAATGAAAAACTGTTTTTT. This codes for CASSQQEGSNEKLFF.

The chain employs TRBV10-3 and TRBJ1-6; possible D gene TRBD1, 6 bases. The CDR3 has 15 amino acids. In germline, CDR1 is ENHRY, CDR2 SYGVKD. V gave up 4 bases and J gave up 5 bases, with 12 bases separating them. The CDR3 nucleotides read TGTGCCATCAGTGCAACGGACAGTAATAATTCACCCCTCCACTTT. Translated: CAISATDSNNSPLHF.

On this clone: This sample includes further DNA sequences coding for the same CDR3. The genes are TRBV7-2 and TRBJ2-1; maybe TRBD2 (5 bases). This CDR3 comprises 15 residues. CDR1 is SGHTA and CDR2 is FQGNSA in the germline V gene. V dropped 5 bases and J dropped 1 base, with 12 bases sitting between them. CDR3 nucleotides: TGTGCCAGCAGCCTTAGCGTCAGTTCCTACAATGAGCAGTTCTTC. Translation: CASSLSVSSYNEQFF.

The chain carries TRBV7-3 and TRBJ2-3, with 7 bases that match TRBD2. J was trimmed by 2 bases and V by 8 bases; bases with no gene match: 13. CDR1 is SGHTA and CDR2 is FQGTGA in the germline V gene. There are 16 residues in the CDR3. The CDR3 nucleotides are TGTGCCAGCGCCCCGGCACCTAGCGGATACACAGATACGCAGTATTTT. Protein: CASAPAPSGYTDTQYF.

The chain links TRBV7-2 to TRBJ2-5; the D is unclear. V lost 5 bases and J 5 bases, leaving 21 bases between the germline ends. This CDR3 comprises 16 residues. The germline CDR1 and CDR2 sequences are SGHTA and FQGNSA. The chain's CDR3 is CASSLSATAGRETQYF. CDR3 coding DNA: TGTGCCAGCAGCCTTTCGGCCACTGCCGGTCGGGAGACCCAGTACTTC.

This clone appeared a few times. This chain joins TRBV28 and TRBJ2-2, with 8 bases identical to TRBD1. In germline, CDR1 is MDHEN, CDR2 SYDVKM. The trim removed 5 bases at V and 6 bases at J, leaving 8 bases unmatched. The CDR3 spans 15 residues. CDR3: CASSKWTGISGELFF. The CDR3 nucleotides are TGTGCCAGCAGTAAATGGACAGGGATTTCCGGGGAGCTGTTTTTT.

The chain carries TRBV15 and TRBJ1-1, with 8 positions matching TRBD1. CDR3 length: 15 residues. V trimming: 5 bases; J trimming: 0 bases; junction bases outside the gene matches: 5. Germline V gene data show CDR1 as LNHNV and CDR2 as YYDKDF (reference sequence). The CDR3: CATSPRQGMNTEAFF. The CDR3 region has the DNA TGTGCCACCAGCCCACGACAGGGGATGAACACTGAAGCTTTCTTT.

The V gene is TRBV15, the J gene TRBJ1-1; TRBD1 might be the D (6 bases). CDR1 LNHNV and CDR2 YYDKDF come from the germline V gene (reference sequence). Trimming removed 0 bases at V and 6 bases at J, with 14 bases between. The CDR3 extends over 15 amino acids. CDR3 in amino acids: CATSRDLGGWSEAFF. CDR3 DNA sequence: TGTGCCACCAGCAGAGATCTTGGGGGCTGGTCTGAAGCTTTCTTT. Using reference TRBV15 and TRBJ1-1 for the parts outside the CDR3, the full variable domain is DAMVIQNPRYQVTQFGKPVTLSCSQTLNHNVMYWYQQKSSQAPKLLFHYYDKDFNNEADTPDNFQSRRPNTSFCFLDIRSPGLGDTAMYLCATSRDLGGWSEAFFGQGTRLTVV.

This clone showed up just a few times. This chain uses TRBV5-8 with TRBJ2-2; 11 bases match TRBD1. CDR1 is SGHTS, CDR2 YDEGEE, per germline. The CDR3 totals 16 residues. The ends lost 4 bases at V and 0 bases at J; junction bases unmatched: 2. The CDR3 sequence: CASSRTGGPNTGELFF. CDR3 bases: TGTGCCAGCAGCCGGACAGGGGGCCCGAACACCGGGGAGCTGTTTTTT.

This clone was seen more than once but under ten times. The DNA for the CDR3 is TGCGCCAGCAGCTTCTCAGGACCTCTTTATGGCTACACCTTC. It encodes CASSFSGPLYGYTF. The genes are TRBV5-1 and TRBJ1-2; D unclear. Between the trimmed V and J ends, which lost 2 bases and 5 bases, there was a span of 13 bases. This CDR3 is 14 amino acids long. The germline gives CDR1 SGHRS, CDR2 YFSETQ.

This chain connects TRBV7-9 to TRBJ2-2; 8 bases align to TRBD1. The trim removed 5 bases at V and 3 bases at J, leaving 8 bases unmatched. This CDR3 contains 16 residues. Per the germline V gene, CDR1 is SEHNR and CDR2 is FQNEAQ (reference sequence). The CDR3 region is CASSPDLTGDTGELFF. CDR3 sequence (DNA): TGTGCCAGCAGCCCGGACCTGACAGGGGACACCGGGGAGCTGTTTTTT. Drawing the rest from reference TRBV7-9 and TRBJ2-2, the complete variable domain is DTGVSQNPRHKITKRGQNVTFRCDPISEHNRLYWYRQTLGQGPEFLTYFQNEAQLEKSRLLSDRFSAERPKGSFSTLEIQRTEQGDSAMYLCASSPDLTGDTGELFFGEGSRLTVL.

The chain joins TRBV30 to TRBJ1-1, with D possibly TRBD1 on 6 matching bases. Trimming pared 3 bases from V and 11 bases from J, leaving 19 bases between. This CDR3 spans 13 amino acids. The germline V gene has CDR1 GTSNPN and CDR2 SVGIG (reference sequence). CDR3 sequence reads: CAWSEGDGRKAFF. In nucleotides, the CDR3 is TGTGCCTGGAGCGAGGGGGACGGGAGAAAGGCTTTCTTT.

The CDR3 DNA reads TGTGCCAGCAGCTTTCGGTGGGAGCAGTACTTC. This gives the protein CASSFRWEQYF. This rearrangement joins TRBV7-9 to TRBJ2-7; D call uncertain. CDR3 length: 11 amino acids. CDR1 is SEHNR and CDR2 is FQNEAQ in the germline V gene (reference sequence). V was shortened by 3 bases and J by 7 bases, with 7 bases between the two germline ends.

The CDR3 spells CASSNTGGTYEQYF. As DNA, the CDR3 is TGTGCCAGTAGTAATACAGGGGGCACCTACGAGCAGTACTTC. The J gene is TRBJ2-7, the V gene TRBV19, with 9 bases that match TRBD1. V was pared by 4 bases and J by 2 bases, with 3 bases of the junction left unmatched. Germline CDR1 reads LNHDA; CDR2 reads SQIVND (reference sequence). The CDR3 contains 14 residues.

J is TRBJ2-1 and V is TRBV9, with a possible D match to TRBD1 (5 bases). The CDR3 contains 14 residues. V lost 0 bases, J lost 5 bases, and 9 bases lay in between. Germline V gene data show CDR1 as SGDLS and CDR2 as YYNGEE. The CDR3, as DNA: TGTGCCAGCAGCGTAGGCGACAGCAACAATGAGCAGTTCTTC. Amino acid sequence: CASSVGDSNNEQFF.

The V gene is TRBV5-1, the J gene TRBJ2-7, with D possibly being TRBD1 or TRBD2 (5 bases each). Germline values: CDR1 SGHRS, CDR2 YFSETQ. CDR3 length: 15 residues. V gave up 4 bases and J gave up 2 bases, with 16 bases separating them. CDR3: CASSPTGTGPYEQYF. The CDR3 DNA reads TGCGCCAGCAGCCCGACCGGGACCGGACCCTACGAGCAGTACTTC.

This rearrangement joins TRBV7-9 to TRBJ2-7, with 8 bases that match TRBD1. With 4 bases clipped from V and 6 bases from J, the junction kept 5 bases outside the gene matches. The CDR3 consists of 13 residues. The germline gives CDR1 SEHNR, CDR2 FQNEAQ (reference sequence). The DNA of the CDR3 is TGTGCCAGCAGCTCGACAGGGGTTGGCGAGCAGTACTTC. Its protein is CASSSTGVGEQYF.

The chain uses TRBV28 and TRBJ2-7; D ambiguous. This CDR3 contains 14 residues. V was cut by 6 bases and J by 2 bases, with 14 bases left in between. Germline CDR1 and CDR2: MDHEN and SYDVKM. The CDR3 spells CASSLPSPPYEQYF. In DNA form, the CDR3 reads TGTGCCAGCAGCTTACCGAGCCCTCCCTACGAGCAGTACTTC.

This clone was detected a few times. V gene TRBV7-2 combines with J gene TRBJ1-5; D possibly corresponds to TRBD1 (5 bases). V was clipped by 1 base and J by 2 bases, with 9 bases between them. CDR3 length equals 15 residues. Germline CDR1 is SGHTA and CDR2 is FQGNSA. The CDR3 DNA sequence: TGTGCCAGCAGCTTAGGGTTGGGGGGCAATCAGCCCCAGCATTTT. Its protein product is CASSLGLGGNQPQHF.

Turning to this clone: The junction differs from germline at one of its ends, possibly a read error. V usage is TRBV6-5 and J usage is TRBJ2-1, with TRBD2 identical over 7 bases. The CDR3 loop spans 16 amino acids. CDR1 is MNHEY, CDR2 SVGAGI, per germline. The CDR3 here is CASSYSGGSSYNEQFF. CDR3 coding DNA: TGTGCCAGCAGTTACTCTGGCGGGAGCTCCTACAATGAACAGTTCTTC.

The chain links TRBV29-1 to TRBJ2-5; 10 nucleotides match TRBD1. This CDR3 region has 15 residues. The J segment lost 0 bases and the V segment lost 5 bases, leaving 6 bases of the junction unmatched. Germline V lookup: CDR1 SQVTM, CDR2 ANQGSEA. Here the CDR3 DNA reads TGCAGCGTTTCTCCGGGACAGGGGTACCAAGAGACCCAGTACTTC. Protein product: CSVSPGQGYQETQYF.